This TCR beta chain was captured by sequencing in a study of CD8+CD57+ T cells in acquired aplastic anemia. Genomic DNA acted as the template from which TCR beta VDJ combination and CDR3 sequence profiling were carried out. TCRdb re-called the reads with MiXCR, one entry per CDR3 protein. The table lists about 190,000 distinct CDR3 sequences, approximately 52% of them singletons, with roughly 15% in the top ten. About this clonotype: The antigen remains unidentified.

General observations from the study: Roughly 30 sequences, all CD8+ CDR3, were shared between patients and controls.

This CDR3 contains 15 residues. Trimming removed 6 bases at V and 5 bases at J, with 17 bases between. Looked up from germline, CDR1 is SNHLY and CDR2 is FYNNEI. Input material: sorted CD4+, CD8+, or CD8+CD57+ T cells (not recorded which) from PBMCs. This chain links TRBV2 with TRBJ2-1, with D maybe TRBD1 (5 bases). This clonotype originated in a human donor in good health, serving as a control. The CDR3 region is CASSEDNAGDNEQFF. DNA for the CDR3: TGTGCCAGCAGCGAGGACAATGCAGGAGACAATGAGCAGTTCTTC.